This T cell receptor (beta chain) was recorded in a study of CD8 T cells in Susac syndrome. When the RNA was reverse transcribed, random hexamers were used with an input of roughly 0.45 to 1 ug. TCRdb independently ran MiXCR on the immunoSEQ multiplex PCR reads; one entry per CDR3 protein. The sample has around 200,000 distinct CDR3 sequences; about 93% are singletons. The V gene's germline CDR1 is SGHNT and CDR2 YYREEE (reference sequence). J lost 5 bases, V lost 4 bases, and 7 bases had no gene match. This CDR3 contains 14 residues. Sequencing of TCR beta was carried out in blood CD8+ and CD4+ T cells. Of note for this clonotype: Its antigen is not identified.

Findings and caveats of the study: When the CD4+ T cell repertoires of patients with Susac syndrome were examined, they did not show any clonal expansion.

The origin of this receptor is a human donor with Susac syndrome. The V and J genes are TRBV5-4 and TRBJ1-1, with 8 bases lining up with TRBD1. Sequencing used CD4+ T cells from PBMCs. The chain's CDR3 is CASSIQGARTEAFF. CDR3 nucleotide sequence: TGTGCCAGCAGCATTCAGGGGGCACGAACTGAAGCTTTCTTT.